What follows is one TCR beta chain and its context. Across about two dozen US areas, participants ranged in age from about 18 to 90 years. In the authors' methods: Cell counts per sample came from amplifying reference gene primers. Profiled with immunoSEQ multiplex PCR; TCRdb holds only in-frame clones, not every one. V and J calls plus clone size are reproduced from that table; the DNA served to infer D and trimming. The sample lists 150,000 or so clones, around 89% occurring once. The CDR3 covers 14 residues. Germline CDR1 is SGHTA and CDR2 is FQGTGA. The V segment lost 7 bases and the J segment 2 bases; nucleotides outside the gene matches: 5. The data were obtained in a study of blood T cell repertoires in COVID-19. As for the study in general: Researchers got acute and convalescent COVID-19 samples from the United States, Italy and Spain. Sample material is recorded as cDNA or gDNA derived from T cells, B-cell-depleted T cells, or PBMCs.

The source is a woman aged 30 to 39 with acute COVID-19. The sequencing sample was made of PBMCs or T cells enriched from blood (not recorded which). The chain is built from TRBV7-3 and TRBJ2-3; 8 bases line up with TRBD2. The CDR3 region has the DNA TGTGCCAGCAACCGAGCGGGGGCCACAGATACGCAGTATTTT. As protein: CASNRAGATDTQYF.